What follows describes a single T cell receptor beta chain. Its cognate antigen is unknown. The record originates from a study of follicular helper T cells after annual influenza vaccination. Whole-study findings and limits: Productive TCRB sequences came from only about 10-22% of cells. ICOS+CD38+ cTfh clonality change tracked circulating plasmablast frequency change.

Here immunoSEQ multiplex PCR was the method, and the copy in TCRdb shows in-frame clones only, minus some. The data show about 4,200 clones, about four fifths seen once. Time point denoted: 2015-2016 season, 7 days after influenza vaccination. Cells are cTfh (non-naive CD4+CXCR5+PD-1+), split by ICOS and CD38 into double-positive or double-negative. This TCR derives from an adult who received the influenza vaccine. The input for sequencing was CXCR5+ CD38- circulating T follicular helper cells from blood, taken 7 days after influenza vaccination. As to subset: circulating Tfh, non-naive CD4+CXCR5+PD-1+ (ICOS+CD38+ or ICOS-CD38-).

CDR3 sequence: CATGGGFYQPQHF. In DNA, the CDR3 is TGTGCCACCGGCGGGGGGTTCTATCAGCCCCAGCATTTT. This chain joins TRBV15 and TRBJ1-5; tentative D call: TRBD1 (5 bases). This CDR3 is 13 amino acids long. V lost 8 bases and J 5 bases, leaving 13 bases between the germline ends. The V gene's germline CDR1 is LNHNV and CDR2 YYDKDF (reference sequence). Based on the CDR3 plus reference TRBV15 and TRBJ1-5, the full variable domain is DAMVIQNPRYQVTQFGKPVTLSCSQTLNHNVMYWYQQKSSQAPKLLFHYYDKDFNNEADTPDNFQSRRPNTSFCFLDIRSPGLGDTAMYLCATGGGFYQPQHFGDGTRLSIL.